The 5 T cell receptor beta chains listed next were all sequenced from one sample in a study of shared clonotypes between healthy human individuals (dated by TCRdb to 2018 to 2020). Library preparation was by the immunoSEQ multiplex PCR assay. Here the immuneACCESS table is served through TCRdb, limited to in-frame sequences with V and J called. Missing clones are a known gap in these copies; in checked studies unresolved V genes cover under half, and the rest lacks a known reason. This sample lists about 480,000 clones; 75% to 80% were detected once. The top ten clonotypes cover approximately 12% of the sample. The sequenced material came from PBMCs. Receptors originate from a middle-aged woman in good health. Some clones in this sample may be carry-over from other donors' samples.

This clone has a handful of counts. The chain is built from TRBV30 and TRBJ1-6; possible D gene TRBD1, 5 bases. The CDR3 totals 14 residues. CDR1 is GTSNPN and CDR2 is SVGIG in the germline V gene (reference sequence). Trimming left V 3 bases short and J 7 bases short, with 13 bases between. The CDR3 protein is CAWSTGTENSPLHF. CDR3 bases: TGTGCCTGGAGCACCGGGACGGAAAATTCACCCCTCCACTTT.

The V and J genes are TRBV7-8 and TRBJ1-1; 7 bases match TRBD1. The germline CDR1 and CDR2 sequences are SGHVS and FQNEAQ. The CDR3 runs to 17 residues. With V trimmed by 4 bases and J by 1 base, 12 bases remained unmatched. CDR3 amino acids: CASSSRDSHTQNTEAFF. In nucleotides, the CDR3 is TGTGCCAGCAGCTCCCGGGACAGTCATACCCAGAACACTGAAGCTTTCTTT.

V and J are TRBV4-1 and TRBJ1-1, with no clear D. Germline CDR1 MGHRA, CDR2 YSYEKL. V was cut by 3 bases and J by 0 bases, with 5 bases left in between. The CDR3 is made up of 13 amino acids. The CDR3 DNA reads TGCGCCAGCAGCCATAGTGTGAACACTGAAGCTTTCTTT. This translates into CASSHSVNTEAFF.

This clone was recorded a few times. The rearrangement uses TRBV30 and TRBJ1-3; D call uncertain. The germline CDR1 and CDR2 sequences are GTSNPN and SVGIG (reference sequence). Deletions cut 1 base from V and 4 bases from J, with 8 bases between. The CDR3 has 13 amino acids. In DNA form, the CDR3 reads TGTGCCTGGAGTGGGTACTTAGGAAACACCATATATTTT. It is translated as CAWSGYLGNTIYF.

This chain joins TRBV5-6 and TRBJ1-4, with 7 positions matching TRBD1. The germline CDR1 and CDR2 sequences are SGHDT and YYEEEE. J was trimmed by 7 bases and V by 7 bases; bases with no gene match: 7. The CDR3 spans 13 residues. CDR3 amino acids: CASQGVRGEKLFF. In nucleotides, the CDR3 is TGTGCCAGCCAGGGGGTTCGGGGTGAAAAACTGTTTTTT.